This section outlines one TCR beta chain sequence together with its context. No cognate antigen has been identified for it. Base quality data are lacking; no much larger clone is found one base away. These data are taken from a study of response to subunit inactivated influenza vaccine (dated by TCRdb to 2016 to 2018). Some background on the complete study: The study used deep quantitative T cell receptor repertoire profiling to track responses to a trivalent subunit inactivated influenza vaccine.

The study at large found these results: It was suggested by the authors that each seasonal influenza vaccination may recruit only a limited number of new T cells.

Receptor libraries were prepared by RT-PCR. These reads were obtained on an Illumina HiSeq 2500. TCRdb's own reprocessing of the public reads used fastp at Q25 and MiXCR and kept productive beta chains. Each CDR3 protein appears once, grouped with its most common genes and DNA. For this sample the table gives hundreds of thousands of distinct CDR3 sequences, of which around 25% were detected only once. The top ten clones comprise approximately 2% of the sample. Sequenced material: CD4+ T cells sorted from PBMCs, taken 5 days after vaccination. The receptor was isolated from a man aged 50-59 years who received an inactivated influenza vaccine. Donor details come from another sample of the same person, matched by shared clones.

The encoded CDR3 is CATAPGLAGGPIKETQYF. The DNA reads as follows: TGTGCCACCGCACCGGGACTAGCGGGGGGGCCTATCAAAGAGACCCAGTACTTC. Recombination linked TRBV11-1 to TRBJ2-5; 16 nucleotides in the junction match TRBD2. The junction shows trimming of 10 bases on V and 3 bases on J, and the gene matches do not reach 14 bases of it. Inclusive of the bounding cysteine and phenylalanine, the CDR3 is 18 residues long. Only the CDR3 portion is preserved as DNA: 54 bases, with reading frame beginning at the first base. The germline V gene encodes CDR1 SGHAT and CDR2 FQDESV (reference sequence).